These 27 T cell receptor beta chains came from one sample sequenced in a study of blood T cell repertoires in COVID-19. Measured with immunoSEQ multiplex PCR; TCRdb has only the in-frame clones, and not every one. The sample lists around 99,000 clones, about 80% seen once, with around 4.4% in the top ten. The sample comprised peripheral blood. Receptors originate from a man between 70 and 80 years old with acute or convalescent COVID-19.

J is TRBJ1-1 and V is TRBV9, with no clear D. This CDR3 has 15 residues. V lost 3 bases to trimming and J lost 1 base, with 13 bases between them. CDR1 is SGDLS and CDR2 is YYNGEE in the germline V gene. Here the CDR3 reads CASSDFSGGNTEAFF. CDR3 DNA sequence: TGTGCCAGCAGCGACTTCTCAGGAGGGAACACTGAAGCTTTCTTT.

The CDR3 sequence is CASSSSGVDKNIQYF. DNA for the CDR3: TGTGCCAGCAGCTCCAGCGGTGTGGACAAAAACATTCAGTACTTC. The chain is built from TRBV7-2 and TRBJ2-4; maybe TRBD2 (5 bases). Trimming took 4 bases from V and 3 from J, leaving 13 bases between them. This CDR3 comprises 15 residues. Looked up from germline, CDR1 is SGHTA and CDR2 is FQGNSA.

V and J are TRBV19 and TRBJ1-1; D is unresolved. The V end was cut by 7 bases, the J end by 0 bases, with 9 bases between. This CDR3 has 13 amino acids. The germline V gene has CDR1 LNHDA and CDR2 SQIVND (reference sequence). CDR3 amino acids: CASKEGMNTEAFF. The CDR3, as DNA: TGTGCCAGTAAGGAGGGCATGAACACTGAAGCTTTCTTT.

Comment on this clone: Other DNA sequences in this specimen translate into the identical CDR3. V is TRBV10-3 and J is TRBJ1-2; D is perhaps TRBD1 (5 bases). Looked up from germline, CDR1 is ENHRY and CDR2 is SYGVKD. CDR3 size: 14 residues. V was clipped by 0 bases and J by 1 base, with 6 bases between them. The CDR3 bases are TGTGCCATCAGTGAGTCGGGGGGTAACTATGGCTACACCTTC. It codes for CAISESGGNYGYTF.

The chain employs TRBV10-2 and TRBJ2-3; maybe TRBD1 (5 bases). V was pared by 11 bases and J by 1 base, with 13 bases between. The CDR3 extends over 13 amino acids. CDR1 and CDR2 (germline): WSHSY, SAAADI. CDR3 residues: CAASDSRTDTQYF. In DNA form, the CDR3 reads TGCGCCGCCTCTGACAGTCGCACAGATACGCAGTATTTT.

The gene calls are TRBV11-2 and TRBJ2-1, with D maybe TRBD2 (5 bases). The ends were cut back, 6 bases at V and 7 bases at J, with 16 bases in the middle. CDR3 length: 14 residues. Germline CDR1 is SGHAT and CDR2 is FQNNGV. The CDR3 DNA reads TGTGCCAGCAGAGACCCTGGAGCGGTTAATGAGCAGTTCTTC. Translated: CASRDPGAVNEQFF.

The chain couples TRBV5-6 to TRBJ2-2; 11 bases are a match to TRBD1. Germline CDR1 and CDR2: SGHDT and YYEEEE. The CDR3 has 17 amino acids. The J segment lost 4 bases and the V segment lost 1 base, leaving 6 bases of the junction unmatched. The CDR3: CASSLLGQGAVTGELFF. CDR3 sequence (DNA): TGTGCCAGCAGCTTGTTAGGACAGGGGGCAGTCACCGGGGAGCTGTTTTTT.

The rearrangement uses TRBV7-2 and TRBJ2-5, with TRBD1 identical over 8 bases. The germline V gene encodes CDR1 SGHTA and CDR2 FQGNSA. The CDR3 covers 18 residues. V was clipped by 6 bases and J by 0 bases; unmatched bases: 15. The DNA for the CDR3 is TGTGCCAGCAGGGGGGGAGGTGGACAGGGCTGGTACCAAGAGACCCAGTACTTC. Amino acids: CASRGGGGQGWYQETQYF.

The chain recombines TRBV9 with TRBJ1-1; D might be TRBD1 (6 bases). Per germline, CDR1 SGDLS and CDR2 YYNGEE. Trimming removed 3 bases from V and 5 bases from J, with 11 bases in between. CDR3 length equals 13 residues. Written as DNA, the CDR3 is TGTGCCAGCAGCGCCGTACAGGGAACTGAAGCTTTCTTT. Its protein product is CASSAVQGTEAFF.

This chain links TRBV7-6 with TRBJ2-3; D gene ambiguous. In germline, CDR1 is SGHVS, CDR2 FNYEAQ. V was cut by 6 bases and J by 2 bases, with 12 bases left in between. The CDR3 has 14 residues. CDR3 DNA sequence: TGTGCCAGCAGTCGTTTGGTCTACACAGATACGCAGTATTTT. This sequence encodes CASSRLVYTDTQYF.

This sequence joins TRBV28 and TRBJ1-2; perhaps TRBD1 as D (6 bases). CDR1 MDHEN and CDR2 SYDVKM come from the germline V gene. The germline V and J ends were trimmed by 2 bases and 6 bases, with 16 bases remaining between them. The CDR3 spans 15 residues. In DNA, the CDR3 is TGTGCCAGCAGTTTAGACTGGTCACAGGGTAATGGCTACACCTTC. This codes for CASSLDWSQGNGYTF.

The rearrangement uses TRBV7-2 and TRBJ1-2, with a weak D call TRBD1 (5 bases). This CDR3 region has 15 residues. Trimming removed 4 bases at V and 1 base at J, with 13 bases between. Germline values: CDR1 SGHTA, CDR2 FQGNSA. This chain's CDR3 is CASSSTVPFNYGYTF. The CDR3 bases are TGTGCCAGCAGCTCGACAGTTCCGTTTAACTATGGCTACACCTTC.

This sequence joins TRBV2 and TRBJ1-2; 10 nucleotides agree with TRBD1. J lost 3 bases, V lost 3 bases, and 10 bases had no gene match. Germline CDR1 and CDR2: SNHLY and FYNNEI. CDR3 length: 17 amino acids. This CDR3 reads CASSDGTGAQVDYGYTF. The CDR3 DNA reads as TGTGCCAGCAGTGACGGGACAGGGGCCCAAGTTGACTATGGCTACACCTTC. Based on the CDR3 plus reference TRBV2 and TRBJ1-2, the full variable domain is EPEVTQTPSHQVTQMGQEVILRCVPISNHLYFYWYRQILGQKVEFLVSFYNNEISEKSEIFDDQFSVERPDGSNFTLKIRSTKLEDSAMYFCASSDGTGAQVDYGYTFGSGTRLTVV.

The V and J genes are TRBV25-1 and TRBJ1-1, with 8 nucleotides matching TRBD1. Trimming at V came to 6 bases and at J to 0 bases, leaving 3 bases not matched to a gene. The CDR3 consists of 14 residues. Germline CDR1 and CDR2: MGHDK and SYGVNS. CDR3 DNA: TGTGCCAGCAGGAAGACAGGGGTGAACACTGAAGCTTTCTTT. The encoded protein is CASRKTGVNTEAFF.

This clone was seen at least ten times. The V gene is TRBV7-9, the J gene TRBJ1-4; 9 nucleotides agree with TRBD1. The length of the CDR3 is 16 residues. Germline V CDR1 and CDR2: SEHNR, FQNEAQ (reference sequence). V lost 2 bases to trimming and J lost 4 bases; unmatched junction nucleotides: 5. The CDR3: CASSLPLTGGNEKLFF. The DNA for the CDR3 is TGTGCCAGCAGCTTACCGCTGACAGGGGGTAATGAAAAACTGTTTTTT. Looking up the rest from reference TRBV7-9 and TRBJ1-4 gives the full variable domain: DTGVSQNPRHKITKRGQNVTFRCDPISEHNRLYWYRQTLGQGPEFLTYFQNEAQLEKSRLLSDRFSAERPKGSFSTLEIQRTEQGDSAMYLCASSLPLTGGNEKLFFGSGTQLSVL.

This chain joins TRBV3-1 (or the pseudogene TRBV3-2) and TRBJ2-4, with D possibly being TRBD2 (6 bases). The CDR3 runs 15 residues. Trimming removed 4 bases at V and 0 bases at J, with 10 bases between. CDR1 is LGHDT and CDR2 is YNNKEL in the germline V gene (reference sequence). The CDR3 protein is CASSRDSLAKNIQYF. In DNA, the CDR3 is TGTGCCAGCAGCCGGGACTCCCTAGCCAAAAACATTCAGTACTTC.

The chain uses TRBV18 and TRBJ1-4; unclear D gene. V dropped 0 bases and J dropped 4 bases, with 12 bases sitting between them. Germline-derived CDR1 and CDR2 are KGHSH and LQKENI. The CDR3 contains 16 residues. CDR3 DNA: TGTGCCAGCTCACCACCGTCCAGTTCTGATAATGAAAAACTGTTTTTT. It is translated as CASSPPSSSDNEKLFF. The whole variable domain, remainder taken from reference TRBV18 and TRBJ1-4, is NAGVMQNPRHLVRRRGQEARLRCSPMKGHSHVYWYRQLPEEGLKFMVYLQKENIIDESGMPKERFSAEFPKEGPSILRIQQVVRGDSAAYFCASSPPSSSDNEKLFFGSGTQLSVL.

The V and J genes are TRBV19 and TRBJ1-6; D gene ambiguous. The CDR3 contains 15 residues. Germline V gene lookup returns CDR1 LNHDA and CDR2 SQIVND (reference sequence). Trimming left V 7 bases short and J 0 bases short, with 10 bases between. The CDR3: CASTTGGSYNSPLHF. CDR3 coding DNA: TGTGCCAGTACCACCGGAGGCTCCTATAATTCACCCCTCCACTTT.

The chain carries TRBV7-9 and TRBJ1-1; perhaps TRBD1 as D (6 bases). Germline assignment: CDR1 SEHNR and CDR2 FQNEAQ (reference sequence). CDR3 length equals 13 residues. V was shortened by 6 bases and J by 1 base, with 9 bases between the two germline ends. The DNA of the CDR3 is TGTGCCAGCAGATTGGGGGCGAACACTGAAGCTTTCTTT. Protein: CASRLGANTEAFF.

The V and J genes are TRBV4-3 and TRBJ2-7; 10 nucleotides agree with TRBD2. The CDR3 sequence is 18 residues long. CDR1 is LGHNA and CDR2 is YSLEER in the germline V gene. Germline trimming cut 6 bases from V and 4 bases from J; bases unmatched to any gene: 18. The CDR3 reads CASSPQLLGVAGGYEQYF. The CDR3 coding sequence is TGCGCCAGCAGTCCGCAACTCTTGGGGGTAGCGGGAGGTTACGAGCAGTACTTC.

This clone was seen just once. V gene TRBV6-5 combines with J gene TRBJ1-4; D gene unclear. The CDR3 covers 14 residues. Trimming stripped 6 bases from V and 5 bases from J, with 13 bases between. CDR1 MNHEY and CDR2 SVGAGI come from the germline V gene. CDR3 residues: CASSLGFGNEKLFF. The DNA for the CDR3 is TGTGCCAGCAGCCTGGGTTTCGGGAATGAAAAACTGTTTTTT.

The chain carries TRBV7-8 and TRBJ2-7; 8 nucleotides agree with TRBD1. The CDR3 is 14 residues long. Per the germline V gene, CDR1 is SGHVS and CDR2 is FQNEAQ. The junction had 5 bases not matched to a gene; V was cut back by 4 bases and J by 3 bases. The CDR3 spells CASSSRTGSYEQYF. The DNA of the CDR3 is TGTGCCAGCAGCTCCCGGACAGGGAGCTACGAGCAGTACTTC. Together with reference TRBV7-8 and TRBJ2-7, the CDR3 gives the full variable domain: GAGVSQSPRYKVAKRGQDVALRCDPISGHVSLFWYQQALGQGPEFLTYFQNEAQLDKSGLPSDRFFAERPEGSVSTLKIQRTQQEDSAVYLCASSSRTGSYEQYFGPGTRLTVT.

This CDR3 is CASSPGEGDTQYF. Written as DNA, the CDR3 is TGTGCCAGCTCACCAGGGGAGGGCGATACGCAGTATTTT. The chain combines TRBV18 with TRBJ2-3, with 7 bases matching TRBD2. The CDR3 runs 13 residues. Trimming removed 2 bases from V and 6 bases from J; junction bases left unmatched: 2. Germline CDR1 and CDR2: KGHSH and LQKENI.

The genes are TRBV19 and TRBJ2-7; 10 bases fit TRBD1. Germline CDR1 reads LNHDA; CDR2 reads SQIVND (reference sequence). This CDR3 spans 15 amino acids. V dropped 1 base and J dropped 5; count of bases not matched to a gene: 5. CDR3 DNA: TGTGCCAGTAGTATAGGTTGGGACAGGGGAAACGAGCAGTACTTC. It specifies CASSIGWDRGNEQYF. Full variable domain (remainder filled in from reference TRBV19 and TRBJ2-7): DGGITQSPKYLFRKEGQNVTLSCEQNLNHDAMYWYRQDPGQGLRLIYYSQIVNDFQKGDIAEGYSVSREKKESFPLTVTSAQKNPTAFYLCASSIGWDRGNEQYFGPGTRLTVT.

The chain employs TRBV11-1 and TRBJ2-2, with TRBD2 identical over 8 bases. Germline CDR1 and CDR2: SGHAT and FQDESV (reference sequence). This CDR3 spans 16 amino acids. J lost 7 bases, V lost 1 base, and 8 bases had no gene match. The CDR3 DNA is TGTGCCAGCAGCTTAGACACGGGGGGGCCCATCGGGGAGCTGTTTTTT. Its translation is CASSLDTGGPIGELFF.

The chain combines TRBV15 with TRBJ2-5; D perhaps matches TRBD2 (5 bases). The germline gives CDR1 LNHNV, CDR2 YYDKDF (reference sequence). The V and J ends lost 0 bases and 1 base respectively, with 9 bases between them. This CDR3 is 15 amino acids long. DNA for the CDR3: TGTGCCACCAGCAGAGATTCGGACTCCCAAGAGACCCAGTACTTC. Amino acid sequence: CATSRDSDSQETQYF.

V usage is TRBV3-1 (or the pseudogene TRBV3-2) and J usage is TRBJ1-2, with 8 bases identical to TRBD1. The CDR3 has 17 amino acids. Per the germline V gene, CDR1 is LGHDT and CDR2 is YNNKEL (reference sequence). V was pared by 2 bases and J by 2 bases, with 10 bases of the junction left unmatched. CDR3 bases: TGTGCCAGCAGCCAACCAAGGACAGGGAGGAGGAACTATGGCTACACCTTC. Translating it yields CASSQPRTGRRNYGYTF.